This entry lists 28 T cell receptor beta chains sequenced from one sample in a study of shared clonotypes between healthy human individuals. The method was immunoSEQ multiplex PCR; TCRdb's version includes in-frame clones alone and lacks a portion of them. Among around 980,000 clones listed, about 80% were seen once. Sequencing used memory CD4+ T cells from PBMCs. Subset indicated: CD45RA-negative fraction. These receptors were collected from a man aged 18 to 30 in good health. Some clones in this sample may be carry-over from other donors' samples.

This clone was counted a few times. J is TRBJ2-5 and V is TRBV11-2, with a possible D match to TRBD1 (6 bases). Judging by the DNA end, TRBJ2-7 fits better; the J call may be wrong. The CDR3 totals 15 residues. CDR1 and CDR2 from the germline V gene are SGHAT and FQNNGV. CDR3 DNA: TGTGCCAGCAGCCGAACAGGGCTTCCAGTGAACGAGCAGTACTTC. It encodes CASSRTGLPVNEQYF.

The chain couples TRBV11-2 to TRBJ2-2; 8 bases align to TRBD1. CDR3 length equals 18 residues. J gave up 4 bases and V 5 bases, and 15 bases lay outside the gene matches. Germline-derived CDR1 and CDR2 are SGHAT and FQNNGV. The CDR3 loop is CASSPHNRDRGFTGELFF. The CDR3 bases are TGTGCCAGCAGCCCCCACAATCGCGACAGGGGATTCACCGGGGAGCTGTTTTTT.

The chain uses TRBV4-2 and TRBJ2-2, with 8 bases matching TRBD2. V lost 0 bases and J lost 1; bases outside the gene matches: 1. Germline V lookup: CDR1 LGHNA, CDR2 YNFKEQ. This CDR3 is 16 amino acids long. Here the CDR3 DNA reads TGTGCCAGCAGCCAAGAAAGCGGGGGGAACACCGGGGAGCTGTTTTTT. Translating gives CASSQESGGNTGELFF.

The V call is TRBV7-2, the J call TRBJ2-3; 7 bases are shared with TRBD2. The length of the CDR3 is 14 residues. Germline V CDR1 and CDR2: SGHTA, FQGNSA. Trimming took 6 bases from V and 6 from J; bases not matched to a gene: 9. The CDR3: CASRWGLHPDTQYF. The CDR3 bases are TGTGCCAGCAGATGGGGACTACATCCCGATACGCAGTATTTT.

This sequence joins TRBV9 and TRBJ2-7; 9 nucleotides match TRBD1. This CDR3 is 15 amino acids long. V gave up 0 bases and J gave up 5 bases; unmatched junction bases: 6. CDR1 SGDLS and CDR2 YYNGEE come from the germline V gene. The CDR3 protein is CASSVDGTGSNEQYF. The CDR3 DNA follows: TGTGCCAGCAGCGTAGACGGGACAGGGTCCAACGAGCAGTACTTC.

This clone occurred a few times. V usage is TRBV29-1 and J usage is TRBJ1-1; TRBD1 agrees at 10 bases. V shed 7 bases, J shed 6 bases, and the junction held 17 bases outside the gene matches. CDR3 length equals 16 residues. Per the germline V gene, CDR1 is SQVTM and CDR2 is ANQGSEA. This chain's CDR3 is CSAEGRTGTGDPEAFF. The CDR3 DNA reads as TGCAGCGCCGAAGGAAGGACCGGGACAGGGGACCCTGAAGCTTTCTTT.

The CDR3 DNA follows: TGTGCCAGCAAAACCGACAGGGATTACTATGGCTACACCTTC. Translating gives CASKTDRDYYGYTF. The V and J genes are TRBV2 and TRBJ1-2; 7 bases align to TRBD1. The V and J ends lost 7 bases and 3 bases, in that order; junction bases with no gene match: 8. Germline CDR1 is SNHLY and CDR2 is FYNNEI. This CDR3 has 14 amino acids.

Remarks on this clone: In the same sample, other DNA sequences code for this CDR3. This chain links TRBV9 with TRBJ2-3; 9 bases map to TRBD2. Trimming cost V 2 bases and J 3 bases; bases outside gene matches: 4. Germline CDR1 SGDLS, CDR2 YYNGEE. This CDR3 has 15 residues. CDR3 residues: CASSVRREGTDTQYF. CDR3 DNA: TGTGCCAGCAGCGTGAGGCGGGAGGGTACAGATACGCAGTATTTT.

The chain combines TRBV4-2 with TRBJ1-5; D ambiguous. This CDR3 region has 11 residues. Looked up from germline, CDR1 is LGHNA and CDR2 is YNFKEQ. V lost 1 base, J lost 12 bases, and 7 bases lay in between. The CDR3 nucleotides read TGTGCCAGCAGCCAAGGGAGGGACCAGCATTTT. Translating it yields CASSQGRDQHF.

This chain uses TRBV7-6 with TRBJ2-7; weak D call: TRBD1 (6 bases). Germline CDR1 reads SGHVS; CDR2 reads FNYEAQ. Trimming shortened V by 1 base and J by 0 bases, and 10 bases separated the two germline ends. This CDR3 has 15 amino acids. Written as DNA, the CDR3 is TGTGCCAGCAGCTTAGAACAGGGCTTCTCCTACGAGCAGTACTTC. Protein: CASSLEQGFSYEQYF.

The chain has TRBV27 and TRBJ2-1; TRBD2 matches 11 bases. V trimming: 5 bases; J trimming: 3 bases; junction bases outside the gene matches: 9. The CDR3 contains 17 residues. Looked up from germline, CDR1 is MNHEY and CDR2 is SMNVEV (reference sequence). DNA for the CDR3: TGTGCCAGCAGTCCGATTAGCGGGAGGGGCGACTACAATGAGCAGTTCTTC. This codes for CASSPISGRGDYNEQFF.

The chain has TRBV6-6 and TRBJ1-2, with a possible D match to TRBD1 (5 bases). The CDR3 covers 13 residues. Trimming took 2 bases from V and 6 from J, leaving 10 bases between them. Germline CDR1 and CDR2: MNHNY and SVGAGI (reference sequence). CDR3 in DNA: TGTGCCAGCAGTTACCAGGGTGAACATGGCTACACCTTC. Translation gives CASSYQGEHGYTF.

The rearrangement uses TRBV5-1 and TRBJ1-5; D is unclear. The CDR3 sequence is 13 residues long. V dropped 0 bases and J dropped 5 bases, with 6 bases sitting between them. Germline CDR1 and CDR2: SGHRS and YFSETQ. In nucleotides, the CDR3 is TGCGCCAGCAGCTTGGCCGAAGATCAGCCCCAGCATTTT. Translation gives CASSLAEDQPQHF. Using reference TRBV5-1 and TRBJ1-5 for the parts outside the CDR3, the full variable domain is KAGVTQTPRYLIKTRGQQVTLSCSPISGHRSVSWYQQTPGQGLQFLFEYFSETQRNKGNFPGRFSGRQFSNSRSEMNVSTLELGDSALYLCASSLAEDQPQHFGDGTRLSIL.

The rearrangement joins TRBV6-5 to TRBJ1-2; D gene uncertain. CDR3 length equals 13 residues. V lost 3 bases and J lost 5, with 10 bases in between. Germline assignment: CDR1 MNHEY and CDR2 SVGAGI. The CDR3 here is CASSYDGQYGYTF. DNA of the CDR3: TGTGCCAGCAGTTATGACGGGCAATATGGCTACACCTTC.

Regarding this clone: Different DNA sequences within this sample yield the same CDR3. The chain joins TRBV5-4 to TRBJ2-3; no clear D. CDR3 size: 12 residues. The germline V and J ends were trimmed by 0 bases and 6 bases, with 5 bases remaining between them. Per the germline V gene, CDR1 is SGHNT and CDR2 is YYREEE (reference sequence). The CDR3 DNA reads TGTGCCAGCAGCTTGGAGTCCGATACGCAGTATTTT. Its translation: CASSLESDTQYF.

V and J are TRBV6-1 and TRBJ2-7; no firm D call. Between the trimmed V and J ends, which lost 8 bases and 0 bases, there was a span of 14 bases. Germline V lookup: CDR1 MNHNS, CDR2 SASEGT. The CDR3 runs 14 residues. The CDR3 nucleotides are TGTGCCAGCTATGGAATGCTTAGCTCCTACGAGCAGTACTTC. Residues: CASYGMLSSYEQYF.

V and J are TRBV5-1 and TRBJ2-5; tentatively, D is TRBD1 (6 bases). Germline-derived CDR1 and CDR2 are SGHRS and YFSETQ. Trimming left V 4 bases short and J 4 bases short, with 26 bases between. This CDR3 is built from 18 residues. The CDR3 reads CASSPGADSGFYGETQYF. The CDR3 nucleotides read TGCGCCAGCAGCCCAGGGGCGGACAGTGGATTTTACGGAGAGACCCAGTACTTC.

V and J are TRBV2 and TRBJ1-1; the D is unclear. Germline V gene lookup returns CDR1 SNHLY and CDR2 FYNNEI. The CDR3 is 11 amino acids. The germline V and J ends were trimmed by 5 bases and 5 bases, with 6 bases remaining between them. The CDR3 nucleotides read TGTGCCAGCAGTCTAAAAACTGAAGCTTTCTTT. Protein sequence: CASSLKTEAFF.

V gene TRBV28 combines with J gene TRBJ1-2, with TRBD1 matching over 10 bases. Germline CDR1 and CDR2: MDHEN and SYDVKM. The CDR3 contains 13 residues. Germline trimming cut 8 bases from V and 4 bases from J; bases unmatched to any gene: 4. This CDR3 is CASVRTGGYGYTF. The CDR3 nucleotides are TGTGCCAGCGTGCGGACAGGGGGCTATGGCTACACCTTC.

V gene TRBV7-6 combines with J gene TRBJ2-7, with D unclear. CDR1 and CDR2 (germline): SGHVS, FNYEAQ. The CDR3 totals 14 residues. The V end lost 5 bases, the J end lost 4 bases, and 15 bases lay between the germline ends. The CDR3 DNA sequence: TGTGCCAGCAGCCCCCGGGCCGGTGATTACGAGCAGTACTTC. It is translated as CASSPRAGDYEQYF.

A word on this clone: A clone one base away is much larger, so this may be a read error. This sequence joins TRBV28 and TRBJ1-2, with D unresolved. Germline CDR1 is MDHEN and CDR2 is SYDVKM. The ends were cut back, 5 bases at V and 7 bases at J, with 23 bases in the middle. The CDR3 spans 16 residues. CDR3: CASSPPIMRERGGYTF. The CDR3, as DNA: TGTGCCAGCAGTCCCCCGATCATGAGGGAGCGCGGTGGCTACACCTTC.

The rearrangement links TRBV30 to TRBJ1-2; D not resolved. The CDR3 has 11 amino acids. From germline, CDR1 is GTSNPN and CDR2 SVGIG (reference sequence). V shed 3 bases and J shed 10 bases, with 12 bases lying between them. The CDR3 region has the DNA TGTGCCTGGAGCGCGGCCCGCTCCTACACCTTC. This codes for CAWSAARSYTF. The complete variable domain, with remaining parts taken from reference TRBV30 and TRBJ1-2, reads SQTIHQWPATLVQPVGSPLSLECTVEGTSNPNLYWYRQAAGRGLQLLFYSVGIGQISSEVPQNLSASRPQDRQFILSSKKLLLSDSGFYLCAWSAARSYTFGSGTRLTVV.

Turning to this clone: The sample contains more than one DNA sequence encoding this CDR3. The chain recombines TRBV5-1 with TRBJ2-2; 8 bases align to TRBD1. J lost 1 base, V lost 1 base, and 0 bases had no gene match. CDR3 size: 15 residues. Looked up from germline, CDR1 is SGHRS and CDR2 is YFSETQ. CDR3: CASSLTGGNTGELFF. The CDR3 coding sequence is TGCGCCAGCAGCTTGACAGGGGGGAACACCGGGGAGCTGTTTTTT.

This chain joins TRBV5-1 and TRBJ2-3, with TRBD2 matching 12 bases. Germline lookup yields CDR1 SGHRS and CDR2 YFSETQ. The CDR3 is made up of 18 amino acids. V trimming: 0 bases; J trimming: 3 bases; junction bases outside the gene matches: 8. CDR3 DNA: TGCGCCAGCAGCTTGGTCCCTAGGACTAGCGGGAATACAGATACGCAGTATTTT. Amino acids: CASSLVPRTSGNTDTQYF.

V and J are TRBV7-9 and TRBJ2-5; 8 bases match TRBD1. Losses at the gene ends were 7 bases for V and 4 bases for J; bases not matched to a gene: 5. The CDR3 sequence is 13 residues long. Germline V lookup: CDR1 SEHNR, CDR2 FQNEAQ (reference sequence). For the CDR3, the DNA is TGTGCCAGCAACAGCGACAGGGGAGAGACCCAGTACTTC. As protein: CASNSDRGETQYF.

The rearrangement uses TRBV11-1 and TRBJ2-5, with D maybe TRBD1 (6 bases). The CDR3 is 14 residues long. Germline-derived CDR1 and CDR2 are SGHAT and FQDESV (reference sequence). Trimming stripped 2 bases from V and 5 bases from J, with 12 bases between. CDR3 sequence reads: CASSLIQGGETQYF. CDR3 nucleotides: TGTGCCAGCAGCTTAATACAGGGCGGGGAGACCCAGTACTTC.

This clone was seen only once. The rearrangement uses TRBV9 and TRBJ2-7; 8 bases agree with TRBD1. The J call is in doubt because the DNA end fits TRBJ2-5 better. Germline loops: CDR1 SGDLS, CDR2 YYNGEE. There are 14 residues in the CDR3. Here the CDR3 reads CASSVSGQGETQYF. CDR3 nucleotides: TGTGCCAGCAGCGTTAGTGGACAGGGAGAGACCCAGTACTTC.

This rearrangement joins TRBV7-9 to TRBJ1-2; 9 bases agree with TRBD1. The V gene end was trimmed by 3 bases and the J gene end by 12 bases; junction bases not matched to a gene: 5. The CDR3 is made up of 12 amino acids. Germline CDR1 reads SEHNR; CDR2 reads FQNEAQ (reference sequence). CDR3 sequence: CASSLGTGIHTF. CDR3 DNA sequence: TGTGCCAGCAGCTTGGGGACAGGGATCCACACCTTC.